The 15 T cell receptor beta chains given below trace back to one sample, sequenced in a study of a mutant IDH1 vaccine in newly diagnosed glioma. The protocol was immunoSEQ multiplex PCR, while the TCRdb copy is restricted to in-frame clones and leaves out a portion. The table includes roughly 120,000 clones, roughly 88% detected once. No antigens are known for them. Regarding time point: week 11, during vaccination. Doses comprised 300 ug of mutant IDH1 20-mer peptide each, plus topical imiquimod. Sequenced here: PBMCs, sampled from a glioma patient whose treatment included an IDH1 peptide vaccine. These receptors were obtained from a woman in her fifties or sixties with glioma.

This clone has only a few counts. The V call is TRBV19, the J call TRBJ2-4, with 11 positions matching TRBD2. V lost 5 bases, J lost 2 bases, and 14 bases stayed unmatched. This CDR3 region has 19 residues. Germline CDR1 reads LNHDA; CDR2 reads SQIVND (reference sequence). CDR3 protein: CASSPVAGGNYVSKNIQYF. CDR3 coding DNA: TGTGCCAGTAGTCCTGTAGCGGGAGGGAATTACGTTTCCAAAAACATTCAGTACTTC.

The chain links TRBV7-9 to TRBJ2-7; D perhaps matches TRBD2 (5 bases). CDR1 is SEHNR and CDR2 is FQNEAQ in the germline V gene (reference sequence). V was clipped by 5 bases and J by 6 bases, with 17 bases between them. This CDR3 has 14 amino acids. Written as DNA, the CDR3 is TGTGCCAGCAGCCGCCTTCTGGCCGGGGTCGAGCAGTACTTC. Protein sequence: CASSRLLAGVEQYF.

The rearrangement links TRBV19 to TRBJ1-3; D is unresolved. Germline lookup yields CDR1 LNHDA and CDR2 SQIVND (reference sequence). With 3 bases removed from V and 7 bases from J, the gap between germline ends came to 4 bases. The CDR3 runs to 11 residues. Here the CDR3 reads CASSISNTIYF. The CDR3 coding sequence is TGTGCCAGTAGTATCAGTAACACCATATATTTT. The whole variable domain, filled in from reference TRBV19 and TRBJ1-3, reads DGGITQSPKYLFRKEGQNVTLSCEQNLNHDAMYWYRQDPGQGLRLIYYSQIVNDFQKGDIAEGYSVSREKKESFPLTVTSAQKNPTAFYLCASSISNTIYFGEGSWLTVV.

The chain uses TRBV6-6 and TRBJ1-1; 11 bases fit TRBD1. Trimming cost V 10 bases and J 6 bases; bases outside gene matches: 13. This CDR3 has 15 amino acids. Germline-derived CDR1 and CDR2 are MNHNY and SVGAGI (reference sequence). The CDR3 sequence is CAISRGGTGGAEAFF. In DNA form, the CDR3 reads TGTGCCATTTCCCGGGGAGGGACAGGGGGTGCTGAAGCTTTCTTT.

CDR3 sequence: CASSPSGQVYEQYF. CDR3 sequence (DNA): TGTGCCAGCTCACCTTCCGGACAGGTTTACGAGCAGTACTTC. The V call is TRBV18, the J call TRBJ2-7; 7 bases fit TRBD1. The CDR3 spans 14 residues. Germline CDR1 and CDR2: KGHSH and LQKENI. The J segment lost 4 bases and the V segment lost 3 bases, leaving 6 bases of the junction unmatched.

The rearrangement uses TRBV7-9 and TRBJ2-7; 7 positions match TRBD1. Trimming took 0 bases from V and 6 from J; bases not matched to a gene: 2. The CDR3 totals 13 residues. Germline V gene sequence: CDR1 SEHNR, CDR2 FQNEAQ (reference sequence). CDR3 DNA: TGTGCCAGCAGCTTAGCGTACAGGGGCGAGCAGTACTTC. Protein product: CASSLAYRGEQYF. Together with reference TRBV7-9 and TRBJ2-7, the CDR3 gives the full variable domain: DTGVSQNPRHKITKRGQNVTFRCDPISEHNRLYWYRQTLGQGPEFLTYFQNEAQLEKSRLLSDRFSAERPKGSFSTLEIQRTEQGDSAMYLCASSLAYRGEQYFGPGTRLTVT.

This clone was seen only a few times. The gene calls are TRBV14 and TRBJ2-3; tentative D call: TRBD2 (5 bases). The CDR3 is 16 residues long. Germline V gene data show CDR1 as SGHDN and CDR2 as FVKESK. Trimming shortened V by 0 bases and J by 5 bases, and 15 bases separated the two germline ends. CDR3 protein: CASSQDWRAWGDTQYF. In DNA, the CDR3 is TGTGCCAGCAGCCAAGATTGGCGGGCCTGGGGAGATACGCAGTATTTT.

The chain uses TRBV28 and TRBJ2-7; D unclear. Germline V gives CDR1 MDHEN, CDR2 SYDVKM. Trimming stripped 3 bases from V and 2 bases from J, with 8 bases between. The length of the CDR3 is 13 residues. The CDR3 DNA is TGTGCCAGCAGTTTTGCCAGCCCCTACGAGCAGTACTTC. Translation gives CASSFASPYEQYF.

The chain uses TRBV5-1 and TRBJ1-6; tentative D call: TRBD1 (5 bases). Trimming removed 0 bases at V and 5 bases at J, with 9 bases between. The germline gives CDR1 SGHRS, CDR2 YFSETQ. The CDR3 spans 15 residues. The CDR3 sequence: CASSLGGQNNSPLHF. CDR3 bases: TGCGCCAGCAGCTTGGGGGGCCAGAATAATTCACCCCTCCACTTT.

V usage is TRBV19 and J usage is TRBJ1-5; no definite D call. CDR1 is LNHDA and CDR2 is SQIVND in the germline V gene (reference sequence). The ends were cut back, 6 bases at V and 5 bases at J, with 5 bases in the middle. This CDR3 contains 11 residues. CDR3 amino acids: CASRVDQPQHF. In nucleotides, the CDR3 is TGTGCCAGTAGAGTTGATCAGCCCCAGCATTTT.

V gene TRBV6-5 combines with J gene TRBJ2-5; no definite D call. This CDR3 is built from 14 residues. Trimming cost V 2 bases and J 1 base, with 8 bases left between them. CDR1 and CDR2 (germline): MNHEY, SVGAGI. The CDR3 nucleotides are TGTGCCAGCAGTTACAACGGGCCCCAAGAGACCCAGTACTTC. Translated, it gives CASSYNGPQETQYF.

The rearrangement uses TRBV19 and TRBJ2-7; D perhaps matches TRBD1 (5 bases). Looked up from germline, CDR1 is LNHDA and CDR2 is SQIVND (reference sequence). The CDR3 extends over 12 amino acids. V was trimmed by 5 bases and J by 3 bases, leaving 8 bases between them. Here the CDR3 reads CASSYTGYEQYF. The CDR3 DNA sequence: TGTGCCAGTAGTTATACAGGCTACGAGCAGTACTTC.

The chain recombines TRBV10-1 with TRBJ2-7, with 7 bases that match TRBD2. CDR3 length: 14 amino acids. V shed 6 bases and J 6 bases; nucleotides not matched to a gene: 11. Germline V gene data show CDR1 as WNHNN and CDR2 as SYGVQD (reference sequence). The CDR3, as DNA: TGCGCCAGCAGCCCGCACAGTACGGGGGGCGAGCAGTACTTC. Protein sequence: CASSPHSTGGEQYF.

V gene TRBV19 combines with J gene TRBJ1-2, with TRBD1 identical over 7 bases. Losses at the gene ends were 6 bases for V and 2 bases for J; bases not matched to a gene: 3. The CDR3 is 13 amino acids. The germline CDR1 and CDR2 sequences are LNHDA and SQIVND (reference sequence). The CDR3 DNA sequence: TGTGCCAGTAGGCGGGACAGCAACTATGGCTACACCTTC. Protein: CASRRDSNYGYTF.

The V and J genes are TRBV27 and TRBJ1-1; no definite D call. The germline V gene has CDR1 MNHEY and CDR2 SMNVEV (reference sequence). The CDR3 runs 14 residues. V was pared by 7 bases and J by 5 bases, with 17 bases between. This CDR3 reads CASNSESLGTEAFF. The CDR3 DNA reads as TGTGCCAGCAACTCAGAGAGTTTAGGAACTGAAGCTTTCTTT.